This is a list of T cell receptor beta chains from one sample in a study of T cell changes during pregnancy in multiple sclerosis. Repertoires were generated with immunoSEQ multiplex PCR, while TCRdb's copy carries only in-frame clones and drops some. The sample includes 30,000 to 40,000 clones, more than 90% of them seen just once. The sequenced sample was peripheral blood, obtained in the third trimester of pregnancy. The receptors here all came from a female donor in good health, enrolled as a control in a pregnancy study. The CDR3 runs from the conserved cysteine through the conserved F or W. The D gene is left open where the match is weak. Only part of the rows carry a size: once, few, many, or a class if the clone is expanded.

V gene: TRBV4-3; clone size: .; J gene: TRBJ1-2; D gene: TRBD1; CDR3 protein: CASSQERTGTNYGYTF; CDR3 DNA: TGCGCCAGCAGCCAAGAACGGACAGGGACTAACTATGGCTACACCTTC
V gene: TRBV27; clone size: .; J gene: TRBJ1-2; D gene: TRBD1; CDR3 protein: CASSPTGANGYTF; CDR3 DNA: TGTGCCAGCAGTCCGACAGGGGCGAATGGCTACACCTTC
V gene: TRBV2; clone size: .; J gene: TRBJ1-2; D gene: .; CDR3 protein: CASSENQNYGYTF; CDR3 DNA: TGTGCCAGCAGTGAAAACCAGAACTATGGCTACACCTTC
V gene: TRBV14; clone size: .; J gene: TRBJ2-2; D gene: TRBD1; CDR3 protein: CASSQDRDRTGELFF; CDR3 DNA: TGTGCCAGCAGCCAAGATCGGGACAGGACCGGGGAGCTGTTTTTT
V gene: TRBV5-6; clone size: .; J gene: TRBJ2-7; D gene: TRBD1; CDR3 protein: CASSSIPRDRKTYEQYF; CDR3 DNA: TGTGCCAGCAGCTCGATCCCCCGGGACAGGAAAACCTACGAGCAGTACTTC
V gene: TRBV28; clone size: .; J gene: TRBJ2-1; D gene: .; CDR3 protein: CASSLRAPGYNEQFF; CDR3 DNA: TGTGCCAGCAGTTTGCGGGCTCCCGGCTACAATGAGCAGTTCTTC
V gene: TRBV7-6; clone size: few; J gene: TRBJ2-7; D gene: .; CDR3 protein: CASSPRGGDSAYEQYF; CDR3 DNA: TGTGCCAGCAGCCCCCGAGGGGGGGACTCGGCCTACGAGCAGTACTTC
V gene: TRBV7-8; clone size: .; J gene: TRBJ2-5; D gene: TRBD1; CDR3 protein: CASSLMGQGRETQYF; CDR3 DNA: TGTGCCAGCAGCTTAATGGGACAGGGACGAGAGACCCAGTACTTC
V gene: TRBV5-4; clone size: few; J gene: TRBJ1-2; D gene: .; CDR3 protein: CASSTDRYGYTF; CDR3 DNA: TGTGCCAGCAGCACCGACAGATATGGCTACACCTTC
V gene: TRBV5-4; clone size: .; J gene: TRBJ2-7; D gene: TRBD2; CDR3 protein: CASSFSGGTYEQYF; CDR3 DNA: TGTGCCAGCAGCTTTAGCGGGGGAACCTACGAGCAGTACTTC
V gene: TRBV2; clone size: .; J gene: TRBJ1-1; D gene: TRBD1; CDR3 protein: CASSLRDRVTEAFF; CDR3 DNA: TGTGCCAGCAGTCTCCGGGACAGGGTTACTGAAGCTTTCTTT
V gene: TRBV2; clone size: .; J gene: TRBJ2-4; D gene: TRBD2; CDR3 protein: CASHTSGGIAKNIQYF; CDR3 DNA: TGTGCCAGTCATACTAGCGGGGGGATAGCCAAAAACATTCAGTACTTC
V gene: TRBV5-4; clone size: .; J gene: TRBJ1-2; D gene: .; CDR3 protein: CASRQTATDGYTF; CDR3 DNA: TGTGCCAGCAGACAGACAGCTACAGATGGCTACACCTTC
V gene: TRBV5-4; clone size: .; J gene: TRBJ1-1; D gene: .; CDR3 protein: CASSLGPDKNTEAFF; CDR3 DNA: TGTGCCAGCAGCTTGGGCCCGGACAAGAACACTGAAGCTTTCTTT
V gene: TRBV4-3; clone size: .; J gene: TRBJ2-3; D gene: TRBD2; CDR3 protein: CASSQDPTSGSDTQYF; CDR3 DNA: TGCGCCAGCAGCCAAGATCCCACTAGCGGCTCAGATACGCAGTATTTT
V gene: TRBV10-3; clone size: .; J gene: TRBJ2-4; D gene: .; CDR3 protein: CAISDSQYKNIQYF; CDR3 DNA: TGTGCCATCAGTGACTCTCAGTACAAAAACATTCAGTACTTC
V gene: TRBV30; clone size: .; J gene: TRBJ2-2; D gene: .; CDR3 protein: CAWSGQNTGELFF; CDR3 DNA: TGTGCCTGGTCGGGACAGAACACCGGGGAGCTGTTTTTT
V gene: TRBV10-1; clone size: .; J gene: TRBJ2-1; D gene: .; CDR3 protein: CASSDPNSNEQFF; CDR3 DNA: TGCGCCAGCAGTGATCCGAACTCCAATGAGCAGTTCTTC
V gene: TRBV6-1; clone size: .; J gene: TRBJ2-1; D gene: TRBD1; CDR3 protein: CASSGYQQGVFGLHEQFF; CDR3 DNA: TGTGCCAGCAGTGGATATCAACAGGGGGTTTTTGGGTTGCATGAGCAGTTCTTC
V gene: TRBV5-6; clone size: .; J gene: TRBJ2-5; D gene: TRBD1; CDR3 protein: CASRVWSFGDRGQYF; CDR3 DNA: TGTGCCAGCAGAGTTTGGAGTTTCGGGGACAGGGGCCAGTACTTC
V gene: TRBV6-5; clone size: .; J gene: TRBJ1-1; D gene: .; CDR3 protein: CASSLRTANTEAFF; CDR3 DNA: TGTGCCAGCAGTTTAAGGACAGCGAACACTGAAGCTTTCTTT
V gene: TRBV18; clone size: .; J gene: TRBJ1-1; D gene: .; CDR3 protein: CASSPPENTEAFF; CDR3 DNA: TGTGCCAGCTCACCGCCAGAGAACACTGAAGCTTTCTTT
V gene: TRBV10-3; clone size: .; J gene: TRBJ2-5; D gene: TRBD1; CDR3 protein: CAISGVGQGLLETQYF; CDR3 DNA: TGTGCCATCAGTGGTGTTGGACAGGGGCTACTGGAGACCCAGTACTTC
V gene: TRBV11-3; clone size: once; J gene: TRBJ1-6; D gene: .; CDR3 protein: CASSLEGGNSPLHF; CDR3 DNA: TGTGCCAGCAGCTTAGAAGGCGGTAATTCACCCCTCCACTTT
V gene: TRBV15; clone size: .; J gene: TRBJ1-1; D gene: TRBD1; CDR3 protein: CATSKNRGQNTEAFF; CDR3 DNA: TGTGCCACCAGTAAAAACAGGGGGCAGAACACTGAAGCTTTCTTT
V gene: TRBV27; clone size: .; J gene: TRBJ2-5; D gene: .; CDR3 protein: CASSSVGQTQYF; CDR3 DNA: TGTGCCAGCAGTTCAGTGGGCCAGACCCAGTACTTC
V gene: TRBV6-6; clone size: .; J gene: TRBJ2-2; D gene: .; CDR3 protein: CASSREGGYGELFF; CDR3 DNA: TGTGCCAGCAGCCGGGAAGGAGGTTACGGGGAGCTGTTTTTT
V gene: TRBV10-3; clone size: .; J gene: TRBJ1-3; D gene: .; CDR3 protein: CAISETGIGNTIYF; CDR3 DNA: TGTGCCATCAGCGAAACAGGGATTGGAAACACCATATATTTT
V gene: TRBV9; clone size: .; J gene: TRBJ2-3; D gene: TRBD2; CDR3 protein: CASSVSIAGESTDTQYF; CDR3 DNA: TGTGCCAGCAGCGTCTCAATAGCGGGGGAAAGCACAGATACGCAGTATTTT
V gene: TRBV9; clone size: .; J gene: TRBJ1-1; D gene: .; CDR3 protein: CASSEDPGGGRTEAFF; CDR3 DNA: TGTGCCAGCAGCGAGGATCCGGGGGGTGGTAGAACTGAAGCTTTCTTT
V gene: TRBV7-6; clone size: .; J gene: TRBJ2-2; D gene: TRBD1; CDR3 protein: CASSLEQGSNTGELFF; CDR3 DNA: TGTGCCAGCAGCTTAGAACAGGGGAGTAACACCGGGGAGCTGTTTTTT
V gene: TRBV6-5; clone size: .; J gene: TRBJ1-1; D gene: .; CDR3 protein: CASSYSYLSGNTEAFF; CDR3 DNA: TGTGCCAGCAGTTACTCGTACTTATCGGGGAACACTGAAGCTTTCTTT
V gene: TRBV6-5; clone size: .; J gene: TRBJ2-7; D gene: TRBD2; CDR3 protein: CASRTSGSTYEQYF; CDR3 DNA: TGTGCCAGCAGGACTAGCGGGAGCACCTACGAGCAGTACTTC
V gene: TRBV10-3; clone size: .; J gene: TRBJ2-1; D gene: TRBD1; CDR3 protein: CAISKPPGQGYNEQFF; CDR3 DNA: TGTGCCATCAGTAAACCTCCGGGACAGGGGTACAATGAGCAGTTCTTC
V gene: TRBV27; clone size: .; J gene: TRBJ1-1; D gene: TRBD1; CDR3 protein: CASTGQGDTEAFF; CDR3 DNA: TGTGCCAGCACGGGACAGGGGGACACTGAAGCTTTCTTT
V gene: TRBV10-2; clone size: .; J gene: TRBJ2-1; D gene: TRBD2; CDR3 protein: CASSSGRFVEQFF; CDR3 DNA: TGCGCCAGCAGCAGCGGGAGGTTCGTTGAGCAGTTCTTC
V gene: TRBV6-1; clone size: .; J gene: TRBJ2-7; D gene: .; CDR3 protein: CASSEMVSQGEQYF; CDR3 DNA: TGTGCCAGCAGTGAAATGGTCTCCCAGGGAGAGCAGTACTTC